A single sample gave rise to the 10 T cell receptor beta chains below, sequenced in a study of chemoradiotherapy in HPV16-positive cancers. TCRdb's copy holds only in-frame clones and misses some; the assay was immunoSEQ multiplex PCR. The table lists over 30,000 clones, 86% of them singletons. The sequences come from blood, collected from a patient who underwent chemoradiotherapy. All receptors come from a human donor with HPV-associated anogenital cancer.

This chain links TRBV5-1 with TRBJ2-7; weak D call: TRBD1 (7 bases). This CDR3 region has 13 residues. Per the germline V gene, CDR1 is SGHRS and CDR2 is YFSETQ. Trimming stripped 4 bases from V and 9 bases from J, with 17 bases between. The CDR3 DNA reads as TGCGCCAGCAGCCTAGGAGGGACAGACCTGCAGTACTTC. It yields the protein CASSLGGTDLQYF.

The CDR3 protein is CASSWTRGFNYGYTF. DNA of the CDR3: TGTGCCAGCAGCTGGACCAGGGGTTTTAACTATGGCTACACCTTC. The chain has TRBV5-5 and TRBJ1-2; D might be TRBD1 (6 bases). With 3 bases removed from V and 1 base from J, the gap between germline ends came to 13 bases. The CDR3 spans 15 residues. In germline, CDR1 is SGHKS, CDR2 YYEKEE (reference sequence).

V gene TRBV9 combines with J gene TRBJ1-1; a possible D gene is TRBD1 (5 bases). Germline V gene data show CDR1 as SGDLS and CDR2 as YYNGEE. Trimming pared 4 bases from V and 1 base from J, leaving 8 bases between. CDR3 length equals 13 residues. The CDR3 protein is CASSRGRNTEAFF. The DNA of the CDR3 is TGTGCCAGCAGCCGGGGGAGGAACACTGAAGCTTTCTTT.

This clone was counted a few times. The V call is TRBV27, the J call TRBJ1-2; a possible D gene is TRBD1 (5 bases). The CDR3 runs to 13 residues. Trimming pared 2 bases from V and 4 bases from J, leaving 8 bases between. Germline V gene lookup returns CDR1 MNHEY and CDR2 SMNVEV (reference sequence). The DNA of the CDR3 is TGTGCCAGCAGTTTAAAGGGGCCCTATGGCTACACCTTC. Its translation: CASSLKGPYGYTF.

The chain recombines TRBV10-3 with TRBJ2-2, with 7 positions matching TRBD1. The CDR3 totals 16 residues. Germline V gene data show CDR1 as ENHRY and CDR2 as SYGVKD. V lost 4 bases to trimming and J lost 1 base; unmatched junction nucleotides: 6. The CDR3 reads CAISGPGQWNTGELFF. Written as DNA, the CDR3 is TGTGCCATCAGTGGACCGGGACAGTGGAACACCGGGGAGCTGTTTTTT.

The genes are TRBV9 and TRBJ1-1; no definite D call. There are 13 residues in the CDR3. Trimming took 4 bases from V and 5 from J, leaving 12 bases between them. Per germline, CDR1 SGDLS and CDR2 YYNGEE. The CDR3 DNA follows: TGTGCCAGCAGCCCCGCAGCCGGTACTGAAGCTTTCTTT. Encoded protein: CASSPAAGTEAFF.

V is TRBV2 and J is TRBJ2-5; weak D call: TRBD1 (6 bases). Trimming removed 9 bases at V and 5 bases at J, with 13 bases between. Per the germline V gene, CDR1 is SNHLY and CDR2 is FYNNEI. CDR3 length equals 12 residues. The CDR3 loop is CASSTGRETQYF. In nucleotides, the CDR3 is TGTGCCAGTTCGACAGGACGGGAGACCCAGTACTTC.

CDR3 sequence: CASSLSVNTEAFF. CDR3 DNA: TGTGCCAGCAGCTTGTCAGTGAACACTGAAGCTTTCTTT. The chain recombines TRBV7-9 with TRBJ1-1; D uncertain. Per germline, CDR1 SEHNR and CDR2 FQNEAQ (reference sequence). V was trimmed by 3 bases and J by 0 bases, leaving 5 bases between them. The CDR3 spans 13 residues.

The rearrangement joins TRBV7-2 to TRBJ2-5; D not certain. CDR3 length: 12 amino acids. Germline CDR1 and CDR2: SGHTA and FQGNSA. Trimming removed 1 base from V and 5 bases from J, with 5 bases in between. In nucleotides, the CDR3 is TGTGCCAGCAGCTTAGGTACGGAGACCCAGTACTTC. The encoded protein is CASSLGTETQYF.

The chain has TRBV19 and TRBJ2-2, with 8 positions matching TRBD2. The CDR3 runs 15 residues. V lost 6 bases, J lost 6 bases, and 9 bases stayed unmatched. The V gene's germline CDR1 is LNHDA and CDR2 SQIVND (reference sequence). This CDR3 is CASSRGGVVSGELFF. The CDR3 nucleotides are TGTGCCAGTAGCCGGGGGGGGGTTGTATCCGGGGAGCTGTTTTTT.